These 23 T cell receptor beta chains originate from one sample sequenced in a study of CD8+ T cells in alopecia areata. Extracted from the samples, RNA was reverse transcribed into cDNA to serve as the sequencing template. The protocol was immunoSEQ multiplex PCR, while the TCRdb copy is restricted to in-frame clones and leaves out a portion. This sample has approximately 300,000 clones, each found more than once. Markers used for sorting pooled cutaneous lymph node cells were CD4, CD8alpha, NKG2D, NKG2ACE and others. Material for sequencing was CD4+ T cells sorted from a lymph node. The receptor source for this set is a C3H/HeJ mouse with alopecia areata. This strain's MHC haplotype is H2-k.

About this clone itself: Mouse names are used for the genes. The read ends 3 residues shy of where the CDR3 ends; the end is completed using the germline J gene. The sample carries other DNA sequences with the same CDR3. The chain recombines TRBV13-3 with TRBJ1-6, with TRBD1 as a possible D gene (6 bases). TRBJ1-6 is an open reading frame, and its role is uncertain. The germline gives CDR1 NNHDY, CDR2 SYVADS. V was trimmed by 0 bases and J by 5 bases, leaving 9 bases between them. The CDR3 spans 15 residues. The CDR3 reads CASSDAGGDNSPLYF. The covered CDR3 bases are TGTGCCAGCAGTGATGCGGGGGGCGATAATTCGCCC.

On this clone: Gene names are mouse gene names. The read gets to within 4 residues of the CDR3 end, and the germline J gene fills in the rest. The chain recombines TRBV13-1 with TRBJ2-7; 8 bases agree with TRBD1. The CDR3 extends over 13 amino acids. CDR1 is NSHNY and CDR2 is SYGAGN in the germline V gene. The CDR3 sequence: CASSEDRADEQYF. Incomplete CDR3 DNA: TGTGCCAGCAGTGAGGACAGGGCAGAT.

As for this clone: Genes here carry mouse names. The CDR3 end falls 4 residues outside the read, so it is completed with the germline J gene. V usage is TRBV1 and J usage is TRBJ2-7; D may be TRBD1 (6 bases). Germline V lookup: CDR1 NSQYPW, CDR2 LRSPGD (reference sequence). This CDR3 has 15 amino acids. V was clipped by 7 bases and J by 0 bases, with 16 bases between them. The chain's CDR3 is CTCTPGQSSSYEQYF. The sequenced CDR3 bases are TGCACCTGCACTCCGGGACAATCAAGCTCCTAT.

Details on this clone: Mouse names are used for the genes. The read ends 4 residues shy of where the CDR3 ends; the end is completed using the germline J gene. In the same sample, other DNA sequences code for this CDR3. J is TRBJ2-3 and V is TRBV13-3; 11 bases map to TRBD2. The V gene's germline CDR1 is NNHDY and CDR2 SYVADS. V lost 3 bases, J lost 3 bases, and 3 bases stayed unmatched. The CDR3 extends over 15 amino acids. This CDR3 is CASSAGTGGAETLYF. The CDR3 bases that were read are TGTGCCAGCAGTGCCGGGACTGGGGGAGCAGAA.

A word on this clone: Gene names and germline match the mouse. The CDR3 extends 4 residues past the end of the read, so its final part is completed from the germline J gene. The chain links TRBV14 to TRBJ2-1, with D possibly being TRBD1 (6 bases). The ends were cut back, 2 bases at V and 5 bases at J, with 14 bases in the middle. The CDR3 has 15 residues. Germline assignment: CDR1 SGHDT and CDR2 FRDEAV. CDR3 sequence reads: CASSLLEAGDAEQFF. The sequenced part of the CDR3 DNA is TGTGCCAGCAGTTTATTAGAGGCAGGGGATGCT. Using reference TRBV14 and TRBJ2-1 for the parts outside the CDR3, the full variable domain is EAGVTQSPRYAVLQEGQAVSFWCDPISGHDTLYWYQQPRDQGPQLLVYFRDEAVIDNSQLPSDRFSAVRPKGTNSTLKIQSAKQGDTATYLCASSLLEAGDAEQFFGPGTRLTVL.

On this clone: Mouse gene names and germline throughout. The sequenced fragment ends 4 residues before the CDR3 boundary, so the rest is inferred from the germline J gene. V gene TRBV13-1 combines with J gene TRBJ2-5; 9 bases align to TRBD1. The germline gives CDR1 NSHNY, CDR2 SYGAGN. This CDR3 spans 17 amino acids. Trimming took 1 base from V and 3 from J; bases not matched to a gene: 9. CDR3 DNA (partial): TGTGCCAGCAGTGATCCTAATCCGGGACAGGGTCAAGAC. It is translated as CASSDPNPGQGQD. The full CDR3 protein reads CASSDPNPGQGQDTQYF.

Regarding this clone: Genes here carry mouse names. The read is 4 residues too short to cover the CDR3 end, so that end is filled in from the germline J gene. The chain couples TRBV1 to TRBJ2-5; no firm D call. The CDR3 totals 16 residues. The V gene's germline CDR1 is NSQYPW and CDR2 LRSPGD (reference sequence). The V end was cut by 0 bases, the J end by 0 bases, with 10 bases between. The covered CDR3 bases are TGCACCTGCAGTGCAGAGCCGACATTTAACCAAGAC. It encodes CTCSAEPTFNQD. The full CDR3 sequence reads CTCSAEPTFNQDTQYF.

This clone appeared a few times. The gene names here belong to mouse. The read terminates 4 residues before the CDR3 end, so the remaining end is supplied by the germline J gene. V and J are TRBV1 and TRBJ1-1; 7 bases are shared with TRBD1. The CDR3 extends over 15 amino acids. Per germline, CDR1 NSQYPW and CDR2 LRSPGD (reference sequence). The V and J ends lost 3 bases and 0 bases, in that order; junction bases with no gene match: 4. CDR3 bases read: TGCACCTGCAGTGCCGTGACAGGGTCAAACACA. It translates to CTCSAVTGSNT. The entire CDR3 reads CTCSAVTGSNTEVFF.

This clone was seen a handful of times. Gene names denote mouse genes. Read coverage stops 4 residues before the CDR3 terminus; the germline J gene supplies the remainder. The J gene is TRBJ2-1, the V gene TRBV13-1; the D gene is possibly TRBD1 (6 bases). Germline V lookup: CDR1 NSHNY, CDR2 SYGAGN. The germline V and J ends were trimmed by 2 bases and 0 bases, with 12 bases remaining between them. This CDR3 is built from 16 residues. CDR3: CASSEMGHLNYAEQFF. The CDR3 bases that were read are TGTGCCAGCAGTGAAATGGGACATCTTAACTATGCT.

At least ten counts were recorded for this clone. The gene names given are mouse names. The missing CDR3 end, 4 residues past where the read stops, is filled in from the germline J gene. This sample also contains other DNA sequences that code for the same CDR3. V usage is TRBV5 and J usage is TRBJ1-2; D is unclear. Germline V CDR1 and CDR2: LGHNA, YNLKQL (reference sequence). Trimming pared 4 bases from V and 0 bases from J, leaving 6 bases between. The CDR3 consists of 13 residues. Partial CDR3 DNA: TGTGCCAGCAGCCCCACAACAAACTCC. It codes for CASSPTTNS. The whole CDR3 protein is CASSPTTNSDYTF.

About this clone itself: Gene labels here are mouse ones. The read falls 4 residues short of the CDR3 end, and the missing part is taken from the germline J gene. This chain uses TRBV13-1 with TRBJ1-2; 10 bases agree with TRBD1. Germline lookup yields CDR1 NSHNY and CDR2 SYGAGN. CDR3 length: 14 amino acids. The CDR3 DNA, read in part, is TGTGCCAGCAGTGGACAGGGGGCGCGATCC. Protein sequence: CASSGQGARS. The full CDR3 is CASSGQGARSDYTF.

There are a few counts of this clone. Genes and germline are mouse. The read finishes 4 residues shy of the CDR3 end, and the germline J gene is used to complete it. This chain connects TRBV31 to TRBJ2-1, with D possibly being TRBD1 (5 bases). Germline V lookup: CDR1 GKSSPN, CDR2 SITVG. Trimming pared 2 bases from V and 3 bases from J, leaving 11 bases between. The length of the CDR3 is 14 residues. The sequenced part of the CDR3 DNA is TGTGCCTGGAGTGCCACTAGGGGCTATGCT. It is translated as CAWSATRGYA. The CDR3, in full, reads CAWSATRGYAEQFF.

This clone came up a few times. Mouse gene names apply. The sequenced fragment ends 4 residues before the CDR3 boundary, so the rest is inferred from the germline J gene. The genes are TRBV13-2 and TRBJ2-1; 10 bases are a match to TRBD1. The length of the CDR3 is 15 residues. Germline CDR1 and CDR2: NNHNN and SYGAGS (reference sequence). The J segment lost 4 bases and the V segment lost 2 bases, leaving 3 bases of the junction unmatched. CDR3 DNA, as far as it was read: TGTGCCAGCGGTGACCGGGACAGGGGATATGCT. It codes for CASGDRDRGYA. From start to end, the CDR3 is CASGDRDRGYAEQFF.

As regards this clone: Germline and genes: mouse. Read sequence stops 4 residues before the CDR3 end, and the germline J gene provides the missing end. The V and J genes are TRBV13-2 and TRBJ2-3; tentative D call: TRBD1 (5 bases). The CDR3 length is 15 residues. CDR1 is NNHNN and CDR2 is SYGAGS in the germline V gene (reference sequence). V gave up 2 bases and J gave up 4 bases, with 14 bases separating them. The sequenced part of the CDR3 DNA is TGTGCCAGCGGTGACGCCGCAGGGAGGTCAGAA. Amino acid sequence: CASGDAAGRSE. In full, the CDR3 is CASGDAAGRSETLYF.

To note about this clone: This may come from a read error, since a much larger clone is one base off. The gene names given are mouse names. Other DNA sequences of this sample code for an identical CDR3. CDR3 region: CASRDRDEQYF. Partial CDR3 DNA: TGTGCCAGCAGAGACAGGGAT. The gene calls are TRBV13-1 and TRBJ2-7; 7 nucleotides line up with TRBD1. The read finishes 4 residues shy of the CDR3 end, and the germline J gene is used to complete it. The germline V gene encodes CDR1 NSHNY and CDR2 SYGAGN. CDR3 size: 11 residues.

This clone has a count of ten or more. Gene names are the mouse ones. The read comes to an end 4 residues before the CDR3 does, leaving the germline J gene to fill in the end. Distinct nucleotide sequences in the sample also encode this CDR3. This rearrangement joins TRBV13-1 to TRBJ1-1; 7 bases fit TRBD1. Trimming cost V 3 bases and J 0 bases; bases outside gene matches: 2. The CDR3 runs to 14 residues. The germline V gene encodes CDR1 NSHNY and CDR2 SYGAGN. The part of the CDR3 DNA that was read is TGTGCCAGCAGTGCCGGGACAGCAAACACA. Encoded protein: CASSAGTANT. The entire CDR3 protein reads CASSAGTANTEVFF.

Concerning this clone: Gene names denote mouse genes. The CDR3 end is not reached by the read, which stops 4 residues before it; the germline J gene fills it in. Other DNA sequences within the sample encode an identical CDR3. The V gene is TRBV5, the J gene TRBJ2-1, with 8 bases lining up with TRBD2. The V gene's germline CDR1 is LGHNA and CDR2 YNLKQL (reference sequence). This CDR3 region has 15 residues. The V gene end was trimmed by 0 bases and the J gene end by 4 bases; junction bases not matched to a gene: 2. The DNA read from the CDR3 is TGTGCCAGCAGCCAAGATGGGGGGGGGTATGCT. It specifies CASSQDGGGYA. The full CDR3 sequence reads CASSQDGGGYAEQFF.

This clone occurred a few times. The gene names given are mouse names. With the read ending 4 residues before the CDR3 end, the germline J gene is used to fill in that end. In the same sample, other DNA sequences code for this CDR3. The rearrangement links TRBV31 to TRBJ1-2, with TRBD1 matching over 8 bases. This CDR3 comprises 13 residues. Germline CDR1 and CDR2: GKSSPN and SITVG. CDR3 DNA (partial): TGTGCCTGGAGTCTACAGGGGGGATCC. The encoded protein is CAWSLQGGS. The full-length CDR3 reads as CAWSLQGGSDYTF.

This clone has more than one count but fewer than ten. The genes are named according to mouse. The read terminates 4 residues before the CDR3 end, so the remaining end is supplied by the germline J gene. The chain couples TRBV13-1 to TRBJ1-1, with 8 bases lining up with TRBD1. V trimming: 9 bases; J trimming: 0 bases; junction bases outside the gene matches: 4. This CDR3 has 13 residues. Germline V gives CDR1 NSHNY, CDR2 SYGAGN. The CDR3 reads CATRDRPNTEVFF. The part of the CDR3 DNA that was read is TGTGCCACCCGGGACAGGCCAAACACA.

Remarks on this clone: The genes and germline here are from mouse. The read finishes 4 residues shy of the CDR3 end, and the germline J gene is used to complete it. V gene TRBV19 combines with J gene TRBJ2-2; tentative D call: TRBD1 (7 bases). The CDR3 is 14 residues long. V lost 2 bases, J lost 6 bases, and 11 bases lay in between. Per the germline V gene, CDR1 is FNHDT and CDR2 is SITEND (reference sequence). CDR3 DNA, as far as it was read: TGTGCCAGCAGTATGCTAGGGGGCGCCGGG. Protein sequence: CASSMLGGAG. The CDR3 in full is CASSMLGGAGQLYF.

Note on this clone: Gene names are mouse gene names. The read ends 3 residues shy of where the CDR3 ends; the end is completed using the germline J gene. This chain connects TRBV19 to TRBJ1-6, with a weak D call TRBD1 (6 bases). TRBJ1-6 is an ORF, with its function uncertain. Germline CDR1 and CDR2: FNHDT and SITEND (reference sequence). V gave up 3 bases and J gave up 8 bases, with 9 bases separating them. CDR3 length: 13 residues. Incomplete CDR3 DNA: TGTGCCAGCAGTAACAGGGCGCATTCGCCC. Its translation is CASSNRAHSP. The entire CDR3 reads CASSNRAHSPLYF.

As concerns this clone: Gene names are mouse gene names. The read ends 4 residues shy of where the CDR3 ends; the end is completed using the germline J gene. The rearrangement uses TRBV13-3 and TRBJ2-7, with D possibly being TRBD1 (6 bases). The germline gives CDR1 NNHDY, CDR2 SYVADS. This CDR3 region has 12 residues. Partial CDR3 DNA: TGTGCCAGCAGTCCACAGGGATAT. Translated, it gives CASSPQGY. The whole CDR3 sequence reads CASSPQGYEQYF.

The sample holds a few counts of this clone. Gene names refer to mouse genes. The CDR3 end is not reached by the read, which stops 4 residues before it; the germline J gene fills it in. The V call is TRBV1, the J call TRBJ2-2; TRBD1 is a possible D gene (6 bases). V dropped 3 bases and J dropped 4 bases, with 9 bases sitting between them. CDR3 size: 14 residues. Germline loops: CDR1 NSQYPW, CDR2 LRSPGD (reference sequence). CDR3 DNA (partial): TGCACCTGCAGTGCCCCAGGGGTCACCGGG. It yields the protein CTCSAPGVTG. The whole CDR3 protein is CTCSAPGVTGQLYF.